The 5 T cell receptor beta chains reported below all come from one sample, sequenced in a study of OX40 agonist ivuxolimab in advanced cancers. Assay used: immunoSEQ multiplex PCR; TCRdb lists only in-frame clones, some missing. In the table there are roughly 100,000 clones, about 90% of which are singletons. The starting material was CD4+ or CD8+ T cells sorted from blood, obtained in a trial of the OX40 agonist ivuxolimab. Receptor source: an adult with an advanced solid tumor such as melanoma, head and neck, liver or kidney cancer.

The rearrangement uses TRBV9 and TRBJ2-7, with TRBD1 as a possible D gene (6 bases). Germline V CDR1 and CDR2: SGDLS, YYNGEE. This CDR3 is built from 15 residues. The V gene lost 4 bases and the J gene lost 0 bases, with 14 bases spanning the gap. The CDR3 nucleotides are TGTGCCAGCAGCCCTCGTACAGGGACCTCCTACGAGCAGTACTTC. Its translation: CASSPRTGTSYEQYF.

The J gene is TRBJ1-1, the V gene TRBV28, with unresolved D. Germline V gives CDR1 MDHEN, CDR2 SYDVKM. CDR3 length: 12 residues. V was cut by 2 bases and J by 5 bases, with 6 bases left in between. CDR3 nucleotides: TGTGCCAGCAGTTTAGGGCGGACTGAAGCTTTCTTT. Translating gives CASSLGRTEAFF.

The V gene is TRBV11-3, the J gene TRBJ2-7; the D call may be TRBD1 or TRBD2 (6 bases each). Germline assignment: CDR1 SGHNT and CDR2 YENEEA. The CDR3 contains 13 residues. The germline V and J ends were trimmed by 4 bases and 0 bases, with 7 bases remaining between them. Here the CDR3 DNA reads TGTGCCAGCAGCTCGGGGGCCTCCTACGAGCAGTACTTC. Encoded protein: CASSSGASYEQYF.

The chain has TRBV5-1 and TRBJ2-2, with D maybe TRBD2 (6 bases). Germline values: CDR1 SGHRS, CDR2 YFSETQ. The ends were cut back, 4 bases at V and 0 bases at J, with 13 bases in the middle. The CDR3 loop spans 16 amino acids. The CDR3 here is CASSALAFANTGELFF. For the CDR3, the DNA is TGCGCCAGCAGCGCCCTAGCGTTCGCGAACACCGGGGAGCTGTTTTTT.

The chain employs TRBV7-9 and TRBJ2-7; D gene uncertain. The CDR3 is 16 residues long. Trimming removed 5 bases from V and 2 bases from J, with 19 bases in between. Germline V gene lookup returns CDR1 SEHNR and CDR2 FQNEAQ (reference sequence). The CDR3 DNA follows: TGTGCCAGCAGCATCCTTGGACCGAGGTCGGCCTACGAGCAGTACTTC. Residues: CASSILGPRSAYEQYF.